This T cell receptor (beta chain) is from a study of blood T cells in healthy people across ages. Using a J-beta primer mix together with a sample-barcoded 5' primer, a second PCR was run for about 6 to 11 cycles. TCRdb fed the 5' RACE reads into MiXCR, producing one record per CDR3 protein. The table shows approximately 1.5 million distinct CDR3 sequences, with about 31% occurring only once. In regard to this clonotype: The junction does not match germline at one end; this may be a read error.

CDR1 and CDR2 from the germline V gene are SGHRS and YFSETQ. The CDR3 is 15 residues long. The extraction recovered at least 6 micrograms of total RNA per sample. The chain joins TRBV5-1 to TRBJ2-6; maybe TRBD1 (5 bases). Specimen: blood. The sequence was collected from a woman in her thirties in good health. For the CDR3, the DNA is TGCGCCAGCAGCTTGGATAACTCTGGGGCCAACGTCCCGACTTTC. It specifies CASSLDNSGANVPTF.